These 32 T cell receptor beta chains originate from one sample sequenced in a study of spatial heterogeneity in lung cancer. The sample's time point: sample taken at primary tumor resection. Whole RNA from tumor, nontumor lung or frozen PBMC was sequenced unsorted. TCRdb processed the 5' RACE reads anew with MiXCR; each CDR3 protein has one entry. The data contain more than 9,000 distinct CDR3 sequences, about 15% of them singletons. Material: PBMCs, obtained at surgery. Receptors were obtained from a male donor with early-stage non-small cell lung cancer.

This chain links TRBV7-2 with TRBJ1-2; D is ambiguous. This CDR3 spans 12 amino acids. Germline assignment: CDR1 SGHTA and CDR2 FQGNSA. V was trimmed by 5 bases and J by 8 bases, leaving 12 bases between them. CDR3 nucleotides: TGTGCCAGCAGCACGCGATCTACGGGCTACACCTTC. Protein sequence: CASSTRSTGYTF.

The chain uses TRBV12-3 or TRBV12-4 and TRBJ2-1, with 7 bases aligning to TRBD1. The CDR3 covers 14 residues. J gave up 5 bases and V 3 bases, and 4 bases lay outside the gene matches. The CDR3 reads CASSFTGVHNEQFF. CDR3 DNA sequence: TGTGCCAGCAGTTTCACAGGGGTCCACAATGAGCAGTTCTTC.

The genes are TRBV27 and TRBJ2-1, with 11 bases lining up with TRBD2. From germline, CDR1 is MNHEY and CDR2 SMNVEV (reference sequence). This CDR3 has 13 residues. Germline trimming cut 8 bases from V and 6 bases from J; bases unmatched to any gene: 3. CDR3: CASALAGGNEQFF. The CDR3 DNA reads as TGTGCCAGCGCCCTAGCGGGGGGCAATGAGCAGTTCTTC.

This clonotype was seen a handful of times. V is TRBV7-9 and J is TRBJ2-3; unclear D gene. There are 10 residues in the CDR3. Trimming left V 2 bases short and J 13 bases short, with 7 bases between. The germline CDR1 and CDR2 sequences are SEHNR and FQNEAQ (reference sequence). The CDR3 DNA follows: TGTGCCAGCAGCTTAAATAGGAAGTATTTT. Translating it yields CASSLNRKYF.

This clonotype was found a few times. The genes are TRBV5-4 and TRBJ2-3; TRBD2 matches 10 bases. CDR1 is SGHNT, CDR2 YYREEE, per germline (reference sequence). There are 17 residues in the CDR3. The V gene end was trimmed by 2 bases and the J gene end by 0 bases; junction bases not matched to a gene: 6. This chain's CDR3 is CASSFSSGGTSTDTQYF. The DNA of the CDR3 is TGTGCCAGCAGCTTCTCTAGCGGGGGTACTAGCACAGATACGCAGTATTTT.

This clonotype turned up a few times. This chain connects TRBV6-2 or TRBV6-3 to TRBJ1-6, with D unclear. V was cut by 2 bases and J by 8 bases, with 22 bases left in between. The CDR3 sequence is 18 residues long. Germline assignment: CDR1 MNHEY and CDR2 SVGEGT. CDR3 DNA sequence: TGTGCCAGCAGTTACGAATTTTCCCGGCCCGACCCGCATTCACCCCTCCACTTT. Its protein is CASSYEFSRPDPHSPLHF.

CDR3 sequence (DNA): TGCGCCAGCAGCTTGTTAAGAAGGGCGGAAGCTTTCTTT. This sequence encodes CASSLLRRAEAFF. The chain employs TRBV5-1 and TRBJ1-1; no clear D. Germline CDR1 is SGHRS and CDR2 is YFSETQ. With 1 base removed from V and 8 bases from J, the gap between germline ends came to 12 bases. This CDR3 has 13 amino acids.

The V call is TRBV28, the J call TRBJ1-6; D remains ambiguous. CDR3 length equals 15 residues. V was shortened by 5 bases and J by 2 bases, with 10 bases between the two germline ends. Germline CDR1 is MDHEN and CDR2 is SYDVKM. In nucleotides, the CDR3 is TGTGCCAGCAGTAGTCAGGCCCCCTATAATTCACCCCTCCACTTT. Residues: CASSSQAPYNSPLHF. Full variable domain (outside the CDR3, taken from reference TRBV28 and TRBJ1-6): DVKVTQSSRYLVKRTGEKVFLECVQDMDHENMFWYRQDPGLGLRLIYFSYDVKMKEKGDIPEGYSVSREKKERFSLILESASTNQTSMYLCASSSQAPYNSPLHFGNGTRLTVT.

The rearrangement joins TRBV27 to TRBJ2-1; 9 nucleotides align to TRBD2. Germline CDR1 MNHEY, CDR2 SMNVEV (reference sequence). This CDR3 is 14 amino acids long. V lost 6 bases to trimming and J lost 5 bases; unmatched junction nucleotides: 5. The CDR3 DNA is TGTGCCAGCAGGCAGCGGGAGGTAGACAATGAGCAGTTCTTC. Residues: CASRQREVDNEQFF.

This clonotype was recorded at least ten times. This sequence joins TRBV4-1 and TRBJ1-4; 7 positions match TRBD1. The ends lost 0 bases at V and 0 bases at J; junction bases unmatched: 4. CDR1 and CDR2 (germline): MGHRA, YSYEKL. This CDR3 is built from 17 residues. The CDR3 loop is CASSQDAGGATNEKLFF. DNA for the CDR3: TGCGCCAGCAGCCAAGATGCAGGGGGTGCAACTAATGAAAAACTGTTTTTT.

J is TRBJ2-7 and V is TRBV28; tentative D call: TRBD2 (5 bases). V lost 2 bases and J 3 bases, leaving 11 bases between the germline ends. Per germline, CDR1 MDHEN and CDR2 SYDVKM. CDR3 length: 14 amino acids. CDR3: CASSLAGFLYEQYF. DNA of the CDR3: TGTGCCAGCAGTTTAGCGGGCTTCCTCTACGAGCAGTACTTC.

The chain joins TRBV5-1 to TRBJ1-1; D is uncertain. CDR3 size: 14 residues. The ends were cut back, 3 bases at V and 4 bases at J, with 13 bases in the middle. The V gene's germline CDR1 is SGHRS and CDR2 YFSETQ. This CDR3 is CASSSLVTSTEAFF. In nucleotides, the CDR3 is TGCGCCAGCAGCTCTCTAGTCACTTCCACTGAAGCTTTCTTT.

This clonotype was detected only a few times. The rearrangement links TRBV20-1 to TRBJ2-5; 10 nucleotides agree with TRBD1. The length of the CDR3 is 16 residues. Germline V gives CDR1 DFQATT, CDR2 SNEGSKA (reference sequence). Trimming at V came to 5 bases and at J to 5 bases, leaving 14 bases not matched to a gene. The CDR3 reads CSAVTGTGEYYETQYF. The CDR3 bases are TGCAGTGCTGTTACCGGGACAGGGGAGTATTATGAGACCCAGTACTTC.

This chain joins TRBV19 and TRBJ2-7; the match to TRBD2 covers 8 bases. The CDR3 runs 15 residues. Germline V gene data show CDR1 as LNHDA and CDR2 as SQIVND (reference sequence). J was trimmed by 5 bases and V by 1 base; bases with no gene match: 7. CDR3 residues: CASSIGSGSRDEQYF. As DNA, the CDR3 is TGTGCCAGTAGTATAGGAAGCGGGAGCAGGGACGAGCAGTACTTC. Full variable domain (remainder filled in from reference TRBV19 and TRBJ2-7): DGGITQSPKYLFRKEGQNVTLSCEQNLNHDAMYWYRQDPGQGLRLIYYSQIVNDFQKGDIAEGYSVSREKKESFPLTVTSAQKNPTAFYLCASSIGSGSRDEQYFGPGTRLTVT.

About this clonotype itself: Being one base from a much bigger clone, this may be a read error. The V gene is TRBV29-1, the J gene TRBJ2-2; no clear D gene. This CDR3 is built from 14 residues. The germline V gene encodes CDR1 SQVTM and CDR2 ANQGSEA. The V end was cut by 6 bases, the J end by 0 bases, with 11 bases between. This CDR3 reads CSVSHSTNTGELFF. The CDR3, as DNA: TGCAGCGTCTCCCACTCGACGAACACCGGGGAGCTGTTTTTT.

There are a few counts of this clonotype. This chain connects TRBV7-3 to TRBJ2-2; the D is unclear. The CDR3 totals 14 residues. Germline values: CDR1 SGHTA, CDR2 FQGTGA. Between the trimmed V and J ends, which lost 3 bases and 2 bases, there was a span of 7 bases. Here the CDR3 DNA reads TGTGCCAGCAGCTTTTTATCAAACACCGGGGAGCTGTTTTTT. It yields the protein CASSFLSNTGELFF.

This clonotype showed up many times. The DNA of the CDR3 is TGTGCCAGCAGCCCGTACCAAGAGACCCAGTACTTC. Residues: CASSPYQETQYF. This chain links TRBV11-2 with TRBJ2-5; D is unresolved. Trimming left V 5 bases short and J 0 bases short, with 4 bases between. The CDR3 sequence is 12 residues long. Germline CDR1 SGHAT, CDR2 FQNNGV.

Only a few counts were recorded for this clonotype. V gene TRBV15 combines with J gene TRBJ2-3; no clear D. V lost 0 bases, J lost 3 bases, and 10 bases lay in between. This CDR3 has 15 amino acids. CDR1 LNHNV and CDR2 YYDKDF come from the germline V gene (reference sequence). DNA of the CDR3: TGTGCCACCAGCAGAGATAATTTGAGGACAGATACGCAGTATTTT. It codes for CATSRDNLRTDTQYF. The variable domain in full, with the rest retrieved from reference TRBV15 and TRBJ2-3, is DAMVIQNPRYQVTQFGKPVTLSCSQTLNHNVMYWYQQKSSQAPKLLFHYYDKDFNNEADTPDNFQSRRPNTSFCFLDIRSPGLGDTAMYLCATSRDNLRTDTQYFGPGTRLTVL.

The J gene is TRBJ1-5, the V gene TRBV19, with no clear D. V was shortened by 1 base and J by 0 bases, with 13 bases between the two germline ends. The CDR3 covers 17 residues. Per germline, CDR1 LNHDA and CDR2 SQIVND (reference sequence). CDR3 coding DNA: TGTGCCAGTAGTATAGGGCCGGCGAGAAGTAGCAATCAGCCCCAGCATTTT. Translation: CASSIGPARSSNQPQHF.

This clonotype was detected only a few times. The chain joins TRBV12-3 or TRBV12-4 to TRBJ1-5; D possibly corresponds to TRBD1 (6 bases). There are 12 residues in the CDR3. Deletions cut 5 bases from V and 7 bases from J, with 9 bases between. Written as DNA, the CDR3 is TGTGCCAGCAGTCAACAGGGCCAGCCCCAGCATTTT. Encoded protein: CASSQQGQPQHF.

This clonotype was picked up many times. The chain recombines TRBV20-1 with TRBJ1-3, with D perhaps TRBD1 (6 bases). Trimming shortened V by 1 base and J by 9 bases, and 16 bases separated the two germline ends. CDR3 length equals 14 residues. Per germline, CDR1 DFQATT and CDR2 SNEGSKA (reference sequence). The CDR3 DNA is TGCAGTGCTAGAGGGAATACAGGGCCAGGCACCATATATTTT. As protein: CSARGNTGPGTIYF.

This clonotype was found a few times. The chain links TRBV25-1 to TRBJ2-5; TRBD1 aligns across 10 bases. CDR3 size: 17 residues. Losses at the gene ends were 1 base for V and 4 bases for J; bases not matched to a gene: 9. Germline V gene sequence: CDR1 MGHDK, CDR2 SYGVNS. The CDR3 region has the DNA TGTGCCAGCAGTGAATTGGGGACAGGGGTCAGGGCAGAGACCCAGTACTTC. Translating gives CASSELGTGVRAETQYF.

V usage is TRBV2 and J usage is TRBJ2-1; 7 nucleotides match TRBD2. Germline V gene sequence: CDR1 SNHLY, CDR2 FYNNEI. This CDR3 comprises 15 residues. The V and J ends lost 8 bases and 6 bases, in that order; junction bases with no gene match: 13. CDR3 protein: CASGRRRLAANEQFF. The CDR3 DNA reads TGTGCCAGCGGACGTCGGAGACTAGCTGCCAATGAGCAGTTCTTC.

J is TRBJ2-1 and V is TRBV6-6, with 11 bases identical to TRBD2. Looked up from germline, CDR1 is MNHNY and CDR2 is SVGAGI (reference sequence). The trim removed 0 bases at V and 4 bases at J, leaving 8 bases unmatched. The length of the CDR3 is 18 residues. The CDR3 region is CASSYSGVAGGPYNEQFF. The CDR3 DNA reads TGTGCCAGCAGTTACTCCGGGGTAGCGGGAGGGCCTTACAATGAGCAGTTCTTC.

The rearrangement links TRBV7-9 to TRBJ2-1, with TRBD2 matching 10 bases. The germline V gene has CDR1 SEHNR and CDR2 FQNEAQ (reference sequence). Losses at the gene ends were 5 bases for V and 4 bases for J; bases not matched to a gene: 11. The CDR3 is 17 residues long. CDR3 nucleotide sequence: TGTGCCAGCAGCCCCACCGCTAGCGGGAGATCTTACAATGAGCAGTTCTTC. Translation gives CASSPTASGRSYNEQFF.

This clonotype has ten or more counts. The chain recombines TRBV2 with TRBJ1-5; D might be TRBD1 (6 bases). This CDR3 contains 14 residues. Trimming left V 2 bases short and J 9 bases short, with 14 bases between. Germline loops: CDR1 SNHLY, CDR2 FYNNEI. Here the CDR3 DNA reads TGTGCCAGCAGTGAATGGGACACTCTTCTGCCCCAGCATTTT. Translating it yields CASSEWDTLLPQHF.

This clonotype has only a few counts. J is TRBJ2-3 and V is TRBV11-2; D gene ambiguous. V was pared by 1 base and J by 2 bases, with 4 bases between. Germline CDR1 SGHAT, CDR2 FQNNGV. CDR3 size: 13 residues. CDR3 DNA: TGTGCCAGCAGCTTAGCCCCCACAGATACGCAGTATTTT. Translating gives CASSLAPTDTQYF.

By sample share, this clonotype is medium-sized. The gene calls are TRBV4-1 and TRBJ2-7; 7 nucleotides align to TRBD1. The CDR3 totals 14 residues. Germline values: CDR1 MGHRA, CDR2 YSYEKL. With V trimmed by 4 bases and J by 3 bases, 6 bases remained unmatched. The CDR3 protein is CASSPHRGNYEQYF. In DNA form, the CDR3 reads TGCGCCAGCAGCCCGCACAGGGGTAACTACGAGCAGTACTTC.

The CDR3 DNA reads TGTGCCAGCAGTTTTCAGCAGGGGGGATTCTACGAGCAGTACTTC. Protein product: CASSFQQGGFYEQYF. The chain is built from TRBV27 and TRBJ2-7, with a weak D call TRBD1 (7 bases). The CDR3 has 15 amino acids. V was pared by 3 bases and J by 3 bases, with 15 bases between. Germline V gene lookup returns CDR1 MNHEY and CDR2 SMNVEV (reference sequence).

This clonotype was recorded a few times. The rearrangement joins TRBV7-9 to TRBJ2-3, with unresolved D. CDR1 SEHNR and CDR2 FQNEAQ come from the germline V gene (reference sequence). V gave up 0 bases and J gave up 6 bases, with 4 bases separating them. The CDR3 sequence is 12 residues long. The CDR3 DNA sequence: TGTGCCAGCAGCTTAGCACCTGATACGCAGTATTTT. Translated, it gives CASSLAPDTQYF.

J is TRBJ2-7 and V is TRBV3-1; D perhaps matches TRBD2 (7 bases). Trimming left V 1 base short and J 3 bases short, with 10 bases between. CDR3 size: 14 residues. Germline V CDR1 and CDR2: LGHDT, YNNKEL (reference sequence). CDR3 amino acids: CASSQAGGLYEQYF. CDR3 nucleotide sequence: TGTGCCAGCAGCCAAGCGGGGGGCCTCTACGAGCAGTACTTC.

In regard to this clonotype: A much larger clone lies one base from this, so it may be a read error. Here the CDR3 reads CAGSLGLAVNTGELFF. For the CDR3, the DNA is TGCGCCGGCAGCCTTGGACTAGCAGTGAACACCGGGGAGCTGTTTTTT. The rearrangement uses TRBV4-1 and TRBJ2-2; 8 bases line up with TRBD2. CDR3 length equals 16 residues. CDR1 and CDR2 from the germline V gene are MGHRA and YSYEKL.